This T cell receptor (beta chain) was retrieved from a study of cytomegalovirus exposure and HLA in healthy donors. V shed 6 bases and J shed 2 bases, with 20 bases lying between them. CDR3 length: 16 amino acids. CDR1 and CDR2 from the germline V gene are MDHEN and SYDVKM. In the PCR, 60 Vbeta and 13 Jbeta primers were used. Sequenced by immunoSEQ multiplex PCR; TCRdb stores in-frame clones only, minus some. This table holds approximately 72,000 clones. Sequences were obtained from PBMCs. The chain employs TRBV28 and TRBJ2-7; possible D gene TRBD2, 5 bases. This TCR was sampled from a woman aged 40 to 55 in good health and CMV-seropositive. CDR3 sequence reads: CASSPPIGGQAYEQYF. The CDR3 bases are TGTGCCAGCAGCCCTCCCATCGGCGGGCAGGCCTACGAGCAGTACTTC. The whole variable domain, remainder taken from reference TRBV28 and TRBJ2-7, is DVKVTQSSRYLVKRTGEKVFLECVQDMDHENMFWYRQDPGLGLRLIYFSYDVKMKEKGDIPEGYSVSREKKERFSLILESASTNQTSMYLCASSPPIGGQAYEQYFGPGTRLTVT.